These 5 T cell receptor beta chains were all obtained from the same sample, sequenced in a study of T cell clonotyping in hematopoietic cell transplantation. Noted time point: recipient sample about 28 days before transplant, after cytoreduction. Assay: immunoSEQ multiplex PCR; the TCRdb copy retains only in-frame clones and omits some. The sample holds about 10,000 clones, more than 75% seen once. The specimen was peripheral blood mononuclear cells, collected before stem cell transplant. These receptors all come from a woman aged 45-60 years with chronic myeloid leukemia. Some clones in this sample may be carry-over from other donors' samples.

The chain uses TRBV10-3 and TRBJ2-5; D gene unclear. Germline loops: CDR1 ENHRY, CDR2 SYGVKD. Trimming took off 10 bases at V and 5 bases at J, with 11 bases between the two ends. The CDR3 has 11 amino acids. The CDR3 loop reads CATRLGETQYF. DNA for the CDR3: TGTGCCACAAGGTTGGGGGAGACCCAGTACTTC.

The chain has TRBV19 and TRBJ2-3, with D hard to call. V gave up 3 bases and J gave up 0 bases, with 13 bases separating them. The CDR3 length is 16 residues. Germline V lookup: CDR1 LNHDA, CDR2 SQIVND (reference sequence). CDR3 protein: CASSMLAGASTDTQYF. DNA for the CDR3: TGTGCCAGTAGTATGTTGGCTGGAGCTAGCACAGATACGCAGTATTTT.

The chain recombines TRBV11-2 with TRBJ2-7, with 11 bases that match TRBD2. The trim removed 4 bases at V and 1 base at J, leaving 12 bases unmatched. The CDR3 contains 18 residues. Per germline, CDR1 SGHAT and CDR2 FQNNGV. CDR3 protein: CASSSNFGLAGTSYEQYF. The CDR3 coding sequence is TGTGCCAGCAGCTCAAATTTTGGACTAGCGGGTACGTCCTACGAGCAGTACTTC.

The chain carries TRBV28 and TRBJ2-1, with 9 bases that match TRBD1. Trimming removed 6 bases from V and 5 bases from J; junction bases left unmatched: 8. In germline, CDR1 is MDHEN, CDR2 SYDVKM. The CDR3 consists of 15 residues. CDR3 nucleotide sequence: TGTGCCAGCAGATTCGGGACAGGGAACAACAATGAGCAGTTCTTC. This sequence encodes CASRFGTGNNNEQFF. Supplemented by reference TRBV28 and TRBJ2-1, the full variable domain reads DVKVTQSSRYLVKRTGEKVFLECVQDMDHENMFWYRQDPGLGLRLIYFSYDVKMKEKGDIPEGYSVSREKKERFSLILESASTNQTSMYLCASRFGTGNNNEQFFGPGTRLTVL.

This clone was found once. The gene calls are TRBV6-5 and TRBJ2-7; maybe TRBD2 (5 bases). Germline V gene lookup returns CDR1 MNHEY and CDR2 SVGAGI. The V gene lost 2 bases and the J gene lost 0 bases, with 8 bases spanning the gap. The CDR3 is 14 residues long. In DNA, the CDR3 is TGTGCCAGCAGTTACGACTATCCCTCCTACGAGCAGTACTTC. Translating gives CASSYDYPSYEQYF.